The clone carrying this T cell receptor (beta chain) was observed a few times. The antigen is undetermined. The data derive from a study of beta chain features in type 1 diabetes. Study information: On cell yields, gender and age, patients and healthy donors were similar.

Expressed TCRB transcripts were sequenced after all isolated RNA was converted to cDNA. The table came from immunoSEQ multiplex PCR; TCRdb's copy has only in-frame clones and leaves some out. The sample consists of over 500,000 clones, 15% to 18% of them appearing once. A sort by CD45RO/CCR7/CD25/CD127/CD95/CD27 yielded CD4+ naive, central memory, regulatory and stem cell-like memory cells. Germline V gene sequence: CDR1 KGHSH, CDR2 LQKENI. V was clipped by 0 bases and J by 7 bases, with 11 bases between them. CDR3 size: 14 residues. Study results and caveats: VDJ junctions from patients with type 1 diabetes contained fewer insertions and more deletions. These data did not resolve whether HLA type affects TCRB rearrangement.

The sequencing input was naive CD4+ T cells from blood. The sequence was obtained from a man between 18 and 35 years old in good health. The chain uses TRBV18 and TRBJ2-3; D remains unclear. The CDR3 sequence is CASSPPFQTYTQYF. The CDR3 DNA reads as TGTGCCAGCTCACCACCGTTCCAGACATATACGCAGTATTTT. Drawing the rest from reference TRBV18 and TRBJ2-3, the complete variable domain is NAGVMQNPRHLVRRRGQEARLRCSPMKGHSHVYWYRQLPEEGLKFMVYLQKENIIDESGMPKERFSAEFPKEGPSILRIQQVVRGDSAAYFCASSPPFQTYTQYFGPGTRLTVL.